The 9 T cell receptor beta chains below all came from one sample that was sequenced in a study of blood T cells in healthy people across ages. A J-beta primer mix and a sample-barcoded 5' primer were used in a second PCR of roughly 6 to 12 cycles. TCRdb processed the 5' RACE reads anew with MiXCR; each CDR3 protein has one entry. The repertoire holds 1.5 million to 2 million distinct CDR3 sequences, approximately 50% seen once, with over 2% in the top ten. The sample was blood. Source of these receptors: a woman aged 35 to 49 in good health.

This clonotype was observed a single time. V and J are TRBV6-2 or TRBV6-3 and TRBJ1-1; 12 bases agree with TRBD1. With 6 bases clipped from V and 2 bases from J, the junction kept 13 bases outside the gene matches. Germline CDR1 and CDR2: MNHEY and SVGEGT. The CDR3 loop spans 18 amino acids. The CDR3 here is CASSRLSPGTGGNTEAFF. In nucleotides, the CDR3 is TGTGCCAGCAGCCGCCTTAGTCCCGGGACAGGGGGCAACACTGAAGCTTTCTTT.

The chain has TRBV7-9 and TRBJ2-5; 11 nucleotides agree with TRBD2. Matching the DNA end better, TRBJ2-7 makes the J call doubtful. The CDR3 spans 19 residues. Germline values: CDR1 SEHNR, CDR2 FQNEAQ (reference sequence). The CDR3 DNA reads TGTGCCAGCAGCTTAACGCGACAGGGGCTTACTAGCGGGGGCTACGAGCAGTACTTC. This codes for CASSLTRQGLTSGGYEQYF.

V and J are TRBV5-1 and TRBJ2-1; either TRBD1 or TRBD2 may fit D (5 bases each). The CDR3 runs to 14 residues. V was pared by 4 bases and J by 2 bases, with 10 bases between. Looked up from germline, CDR1 is SGHRS and CDR2 is YFSETQ. CDR3 sequence: CASSRDQAYNEQFF. The CDR3 DNA sequence: TGCGCCAGCAGCAGGGACCAGGCCTACAATGAGCAGTTCTTC. The entire variable domain, with the rest obtained from reference TRBV5-1 and TRBJ2-1, is as follows: KAGVTQTPRYLIKTRGQQVTLSCSPISGHRSVSWYQQTPGQGLQFLFEYFSETQRNKGNFPGRFSGRQFSNSRSEMNVSTLELGDSALYLCASSRDQAYNEQFFGPGTRLTVL.

In its sample, this clonotype was seen a few times. The junction departs from germline at one end; a sequencing error may be responsible. The chain is built from TRBV12-3 or TRBV12-4 and TRBJ2-5, with D tentatively TRBD2 (7 bases). CDR3 length: 14 amino acids. CDR3 coding DNA: TGTGCCAGCAGTTTACGGGGGGCCCAAAAGACCCAGTACTTC. It is translated as CASSLRGAQKTQYF.

A note on this clonotype: A much more abundant neighbour one base away suggests this may be a read error. The J gene is TRBJ2-3, the V gene TRBV12-3 or TRBV12-4; possibly TRBD1 for D (5 bases). CDR3 length: 14 amino acids. Trimming stripped 6 bases from V and 4 bases from J, with 14 bases between. The DNA for the CDR3 is TGTGCCAGCAGCCGAAGACAGAGCTCAGATACGCAGTATTTT. This encodes CASSRRQSSDTQYF.

The CDR3 DNA follows: TGCGCCAGCAGCCATGACAGGGGGATCGATGGCGAGCAGTACTTC. Translation gives CASSHDRGIDGEQYF. The chain recombines TRBV4-3 with TRBJ2-7, with 9 bases identical to TRBD1. J was trimmed by 6 bases and V by 3 bases; bases with no gene match: 9. The CDR3 runs to 15 residues. Germline V gene data show CDR1 as LGHNA and CDR2 as YSLEER.

The genes are TRBV6-5 and TRBJ1-2; 8 positions match TRBD1. Germline V CDR1 and CDR2: MNHEY, SVGAGI. CDR3 length: 16 residues. The trim removed 2 bases at V and 7 bases at J, leaving 12 bases unmatched. CDR3: CASSYSTTGDELGYTF. The CDR3 region has the DNA TGTGCCAGCAGTTACAGCACGACAGGGGATGAACTTGGCTACACCTTC.

The chain links TRBV6-5 to TRBJ1-2; D unclear. The CDR3 is 14 amino acids. Germline V lookup: CDR1 MNHEY, CDR2 SVGAGI. The V and J ends lost 4 bases and 6 bases respectively, with 15 bases between them. CDR3 coding DNA: TGTGCCAGCAGTTCCAGTCTACGGGCTAATGGCTACACCTTC. Residues: CASSSSLRANGYTF.

This chain connects TRBV20-1 to TRBJ2-5; 12 positions match TRBD2. Germline CDR1 and CDR2: DFQATT and SNEGSKA (reference sequence). The V segment lost 2 bases and the J segment 5 bases; nucleotides outside the gene matches: 6. The CDR3 loop spans 15 amino acids. The CDR3 DNA reads TGCAGTGCTAGACTAGCGGGGGGGCAGCGGGAGACCCAGTACTTC. Its translation is CSARLAGGQRETQYF.